This record looks at one TCR beta chain sequence and its context. Its antigen is unknown. The data originate from a study of cytomegalovirus exposure and HLA in healthy donors. V dropped 5 bases and J dropped 2; count of bases not matched to a gene: 8. CDR1 SGHVS and CDR2 FQNEAQ come from the germline V gene. The CDR3 contains 15 residues. 60 Vbeta and 13 Jbeta primers were used in PCR. Assay used: immunoSEQ multiplex PCR; TCRdb lists only in-frame clones, some missing. The data contain a few hundred thousand clones, around 90% of them seen just once; the ten biggest clones take up around 1.7%. Study-level points and caveats: Certain indistinguishable V segments, among them TRBV6-2 and TRBV6-3, were excluded. Earlier analysis looked at TCR beta V segments, and most were productive about 90% or about 30% of the time.

The receptor was derived from a girl aged 2-10 years in good health and CMV-seronegative. The V and J genes are TRBV7-8 and TRBJ2-5; 7 bases map to TRBD1. The sequencing input was PBMCs. The CDR3 spells CASSNRGQQQETQYF. The CDR3 nucleotides are TGTGCCAGCAGCAATAGGGGGCAGCAGCAAGAGACCCAGTACTTC.